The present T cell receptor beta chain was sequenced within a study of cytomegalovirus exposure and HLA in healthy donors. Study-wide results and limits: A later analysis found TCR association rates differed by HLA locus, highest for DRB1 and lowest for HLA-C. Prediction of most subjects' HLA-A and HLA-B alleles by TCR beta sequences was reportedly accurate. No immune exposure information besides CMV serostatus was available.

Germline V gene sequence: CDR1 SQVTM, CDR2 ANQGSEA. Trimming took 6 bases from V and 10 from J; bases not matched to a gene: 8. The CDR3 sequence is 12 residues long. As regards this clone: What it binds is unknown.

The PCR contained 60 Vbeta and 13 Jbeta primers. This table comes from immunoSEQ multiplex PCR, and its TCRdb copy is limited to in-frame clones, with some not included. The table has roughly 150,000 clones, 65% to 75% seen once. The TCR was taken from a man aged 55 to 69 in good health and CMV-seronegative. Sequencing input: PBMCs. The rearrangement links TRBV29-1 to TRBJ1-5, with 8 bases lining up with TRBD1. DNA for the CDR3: TGCAGCGTCTTCACTGACAGGGGACCCCAGCATTTT. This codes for CSVFTDRGPQHF.